Presented here are 20 T cell receptor beta chains from one specimen sequenced in a study of CD8 T cells in ankylosing spondylitis. TCRdb called the 5' RACE reads again in MiXCR, with one record for every CDR3 protein. The table records around 210,000 distinct CDR3 sequences, 8% to 9% of them present only once. Sequencing used blood, either unsorted or a sorted T cell fraction (not recorded which). These receptors all come from a female donor with ankylosing spondylitis or in good health (not recorded which).

The chain links TRBV10-3 to TRBJ2-5; 7 nucleotides align to TRBD1. Germline V gene data show CDR1 as ENHRY and CDR2 as SYGVKD. The CDR3 is made up of 15 amino acids. After removal of 2 bases from V and 7 bases from J, the junction contained 10 bases not matched to a gene. CDR3 sequence (DNA): TGTGCCATCAGTGAGGGGACAGCACGGATCGGGACCCAGTACTTC. Residues: CAISEGTARIGTQYF.

In this sample, this clonotype turned up many times. V and J are TRBV5-6 and TRBJ1-4; D ambiguous. Trimming removed 3 bases from V and 8 bases from J, with 8 bases in between. Looked up from germline, CDR1 is SGHDT and CDR2 is YYEEEE. The CDR3 runs 12 residues. The CDR3 spells CASSSSLEKLFF. The CDR3 DNA follows: TGTGCCAGCAGCTCGTCTTTGGAAAAACTGTTTTTT.

This clonotype was found many times. The chain joins TRBV6-5 to TRBJ1-1, with D perhaps TRBD1 (6 bases). Trimming pared 5 bases from V and 2 bases from J, leaving 21 bases between. This CDR3 region has 17 residues. CDR1 is MNHEY, CDR2 SVGAGI, per germline. CDR3 region: CASSPLPQGLINTEAFF. In DNA form, the CDR3 reads TGTGCCAGCAGTCCGCTCCCCCAGGGGTTGATCAACACTGAAGCTTTCTTT.

In the case of this clonotype: Since a much larger clone is just one base distant, this may be a read error. The gene calls are TRBV19 and TRBJ2-5, with D possibly being TRBD2 (6 bases). CDR3 size: 16 residues. The germline gives CDR1 LNHDA, CDR2 SQIVND (reference sequence). The CDR3 DNA is TGTGCCTGTAGTATTTCTTCGGCGGGACGGCAAGAGACCCAGTACTTC. Translated: CACSISSAGRQETQYF.

In its sample, this clonotype was seen many times. The genes are TRBV5-6 and TRBJ2-1; the D gene could be TRBD1 or TRBD2 (5 bases each). Germline V gene lookup returns CDR1 SGHDT and CDR2 YYEEEE. The V gene lost 4 bases and the J gene lost 0 bases, with 14 bases spanning the gap. This CDR3 contains 16 residues. The CDR3 DNA is TGTGCCAGCAGCCGTCGGGACGGAAGCTCCTACAATGAGCAGTTCTTC. Translation: CASSRRDGSSYNEQFF. The full variable domain, completed using reference TRBV5-6 and TRBJ2-1, is DAGVTQSPTHLIKTRGQQVTLRCSPKSGHDTVSWYQQALGQGPQFIFQYYEEEERQRGNFPDRFSGHQFPNYSSELNVNALLLGDSALYLCASSRRDGSSYNEQFFGPGTRLTVL.

This clonotype appeared many times. This chain connects TRBV7-8 to TRBJ1-1; D is perhaps TRBD1 (5 bases). Germline V gene data show CDR1 as SGHVS and CDR2 as FQNEAQ. V gave up 5 bases and J gave up 5 bases, with 21 bases separating them. The CDR3 has 16 residues. The CDR3 nucleotides read TGTGCCAGCAGCAAACCCCCGGCACAGGCTAAGACTGAAGCTTTCTTT. It encodes CASSKPPAQAKTEAFF.

This clonotype has a handful of counts. The chain carries TRBV9 and TRBJ2-2; no clear D. Trimming removed 0 bases from V and 5 bases from J, with 5 bases in between. CDR1 SGDLS and CDR2 YYNGEE come from the germline V gene. CDR3 size: 13 residues. CDR3 amino acids: CASSVGHTGELFF. In DNA form, the CDR3 reads TGTGCCAGCAGCGTAGGCCATACCGGGGAGCTGTTTTTT. Filled out from reference TRBV9 and TRBJ2-2, the complete variable domain reads DSGVTQTPKHLITATGQRVTLRCSPRSGDLSVYWYQQSLDQGLQFLIQYYNGEERAKGNILERFSAQQFPDLHSELNLSSLELGDSALYFCASSVGHTGELFFGEGSRLTVL.

This clonotype was counted at least ten times. Here the CDR3 DNA reads TGTGCCAGTAGTATGGGCAGTAGGTCTGAAGCTTTCTTT. Translated, it gives CASSMGSRSEAFF. The chain uses TRBV19 and TRBJ1-1; D remains unclear. V shed 3 bases and J shed 6 bases, with 11 bases lying between them. The CDR3 is 13 amino acids. Germline CDR1 reads LNHDA; CDR2 reads SQIVND (reference sequence).

This clonotype has just a few counts. The CDR3 nucleotides are TGTGCCAGCAGCTATGAGGAGGACTCACCCCTCCACTTT. This codes for CASSYEEDSPLHF. The chain recombines TRBV7-9 with TRBJ1-6; unclear D gene. CDR1 and CDR2 (germline): SEHNR, FQNEAQ (reference sequence). CDR3 length equals 13 residues. The V and J ends lost 4 bases and 10 bases respectively, with 11 bases between them. Based on the CDR3 plus reference TRBV7-9 and TRBJ1-6, the full variable domain is DTGVSQNPRHKITKRGQNVTFRCDPISEHNRLYWYRQTLGQGPEFLTYFQNEAQLEKSRLLSDRFSAERPKGSFSTLEIQRTEQGDSAMYLCASSYEEDSPLHFGNGTRLTVT.

The chain employs TRBV15 and TRBJ2-7, with a weak D call TRBD1 (5 bases). The CDR3 consists of 15 residues. CDR1 is LNHNV, CDR2 YYDKDF, per germline (reference sequence). The CDR3 nucleotides read TGTAAATTCTTGGGGCAGGGCTTACCGTCCTACGAGCAGTACTTC. It yields the protein CKFLGQGLPSYEQYF.

This clonotype has a count of ten or more. This chain connects TRBV6-2 or TRBV6-3 to TRBJ2-1, with 7 bases fitting TRBD2. Trimming took 9 bases from V and 2 from J; bases not matched to a gene: 4. The CDR3 runs 13 residues. CDR1 is MNHEY and CDR2 is SVGEGT in the germline V gene. In DNA, the CDR3 is TGTGCCAGGGGGGAGGGTCCCTACAATGAGCAGTTCTTC. Its translation is CARGEGPYNEQFF.

This clonotype showed up many times. This chain uses TRBV6-2 or TRBV6-3 with TRBJ2-1; 9 nucleotides agree with TRBD2. Germline-derived CDR1 and CDR2 are MNHEY and SVGEGT. Trimming removed 4 bases from V and 4 bases from J; junction bases left unmatched: 5. This CDR3 is built from 15 residues. CDR3 nucleotide sequence: TGTGCCAGCAGTTCCGCTAGCGGGACGTACAATGAGCAGTTCTTC. The encoded protein is CASSSASGTYNEQFF.

This clonotype was seen many times. Here the CDR3 reads CASSLFSDSTDTQYF. In DNA form, the CDR3 reads TGCGCCAGCAGCTTGTTTAGCGATAGCACAGATACGCAGTATTTT. V is TRBV5-1 and J is TRBJ2-3; tentative D call: TRBD2 (5 bases). V lost 1 base to trimming and J lost 0 bases, with 9 bases between them. In germline, CDR1 is SGHRS, CDR2 YFSETQ. CDR3 length: 15 amino acids.

A few counts support this clonotype. This rearrangement joins TRBV29-1 to TRBJ2-7; D may be TRBD2 (6 bases). There are 15 residues in the CDR3. Trimming removed 3 bases at V and 1 base at J, with 16 bases between. The V gene's germline CDR1 is SQVTM and CDR2 ANQGSEA. DNA of the CDR3: TGCAGCGTTGACTCTACCGGGAGTAGTTCCTACGAGCAGTACTTC. Residues: CSVDSTGSSSYEQYF.

At least ten counts were recorded for this clonotype. The genes are TRBV20-1 and TRBJ2-7; weak D call: TRBD2 (5 bases). This CDR3 contains 15 residues. V gave up 0 bases and J gave up 2 bases, with 14 bases separating them. CDR1 is DFQATT, CDR2 SNEGSKA, per germline (reference sequence). The CDR3 DNA follows: TGCAGTGCTAGAGATCTGAGAGGGAGCCCCTACGAGCAGTACTTC. Translated: CSARDLRGSPYEQYF.

This clonotype was observed many times. This chain links TRBV7-2 with TRBJ2-3, with D uncertain. Deletions cut 2 bases from V and 0 bases from J, with 9 bases between. The CDR3 consists of 15 residues. Looked up from germline, CDR1 is SGHTA and CDR2 is FQGNSA. The CDR3 loop is CASSLFASSTDTQYF. CDR3 DNA: TGTGCCAGCAGCTTATTCGCGTCTAGCACAGATACGCAGTATTTT.

As concerns this clonotype: Just one base apart from a much larger clone, this may be a read error. CDR3 DNA sequence: TGCAGTGCTAAAGATACGGCTAGCGGGAGTAATGAGCAGTTCTTC. This sequence encodes CSAKDTASGSNEQFF. This chain connects TRBV20-1 to TRBJ2-1, with TRBD2 identical over 10 bases. The CDR3 loop spans 15 amino acids. J was trimmed by 7 bases and V by 4 bases; bases with no gene match: 10. The V gene's germline CDR1 is DFQATT and CDR2 SNEGSKA (reference sequence).

This clonotype was seen more than once but under ten times. CDR3 nucleotides: TGTGCCTGGAGTCCCTCGCAGGCACCCCAGTTCTTC. This codes for CAWSPSQAPQFF. The chain couples TRBV30 to TRBJ2-1; D is undetermined. The CDR3 is 12 residues long. Looked up from germline, CDR1 is GTSNPN and CDR2 is SVGIG (reference sequence). Between the trimmed V and J ends, which lost 2 bases and 13 bases, there was a span of 15 bases.

The sample holds many counts of this clonotype. The chain has TRBV7-9 and TRBJ1-2, with D possibly matching TRBD1 (5 bases). The CDR3 loop spans 15 amino acids. The germline V gene encodes CDR1 SEHNR and CDR2 FQNEAQ (reference sequence). V lost 5 bases and J 4 bases, leaving 17 bases between the germline ends. Here the CDR3 DNA reads TGTGCCAGCAGCCTCACCGGGACCGTGACCTATGGCTACACCTTC. Translated, it gives CASSLTGTVTYGYTF.

This clonotype was found many times. One junction end disagrees with the germline gene, perhaps due to a read error. J is TRBJ1-1 and V is TRBV20-1; a weak D match, TRBD1 (6 bases). The CDR3 runs to 12 residues. CDR1 is DFQATT and CDR2 is SNEGSKA in the germline V gene (reference sequence). CDR3 amino acids: CSARVGDKAPTF. CDR3 in DNA: TGCAGTGCTAGAGTGGGGGACAAAGCTCCAACCTTT.